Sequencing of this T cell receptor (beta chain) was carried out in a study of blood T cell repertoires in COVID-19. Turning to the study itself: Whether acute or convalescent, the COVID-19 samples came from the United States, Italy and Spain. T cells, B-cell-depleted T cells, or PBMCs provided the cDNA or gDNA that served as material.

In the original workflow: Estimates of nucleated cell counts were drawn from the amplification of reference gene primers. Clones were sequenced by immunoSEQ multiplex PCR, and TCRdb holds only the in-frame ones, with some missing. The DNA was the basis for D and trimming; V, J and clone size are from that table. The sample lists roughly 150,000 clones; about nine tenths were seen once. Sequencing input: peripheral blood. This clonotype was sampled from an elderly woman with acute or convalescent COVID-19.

CDR3 in amino acids: CASSSQGHTEAFF. CDR3 sequence (DNA): TGTGCCAGTAGTTCACAGGGACACACTGAAGCTTTCTTT. The chain has TRBV19 and TRBJ1-1; the D gene is possibly TRBD1 (6 bases). The V gene's germline CDR1 is LNHDA and CDR2 SQIVND (reference sequence). The CDR3 is 13 residues long. Trimming took off 5 bases at V and 3 bases at J, with 10 bases between the two ends.